This T cell receptor beta chain originates from a study of blood T cell repertoires in COVID-19. The repertoire was sequenced with immunoSEQ multiplex PCR; TCRdb's copy has only in-frame clones and lacks some. This sample yields approximately 55,000 clones, of which 90% are seen a single time; approximately 6.2% belongs to the top ten. The V gene end was trimmed by 6 bases and the J gene end by 1 base; junction bases not matched to a gene: 6. This CDR3 has 17 amino acids. From germline, CDR1 is LGHDT and CDR2 YNNKEL (reference sequence). The chain recombines TRBV3-1 (or the pseudogene TRBV3-2) with TRBJ2-1; TRBD2 aligns across 13 bases. The clonotype comes from a man aged 35 to 55 with acute or convalescent COVID-19. The sequencing input was peripheral blood. The CDR3 reads CASSRTSGSGSYNEQFF. The CDR3 DNA reads TGTGCCAGCAGTCGGACTAGCGGGAGTGGGTCCTACAATGAGCAGTTCTTC.